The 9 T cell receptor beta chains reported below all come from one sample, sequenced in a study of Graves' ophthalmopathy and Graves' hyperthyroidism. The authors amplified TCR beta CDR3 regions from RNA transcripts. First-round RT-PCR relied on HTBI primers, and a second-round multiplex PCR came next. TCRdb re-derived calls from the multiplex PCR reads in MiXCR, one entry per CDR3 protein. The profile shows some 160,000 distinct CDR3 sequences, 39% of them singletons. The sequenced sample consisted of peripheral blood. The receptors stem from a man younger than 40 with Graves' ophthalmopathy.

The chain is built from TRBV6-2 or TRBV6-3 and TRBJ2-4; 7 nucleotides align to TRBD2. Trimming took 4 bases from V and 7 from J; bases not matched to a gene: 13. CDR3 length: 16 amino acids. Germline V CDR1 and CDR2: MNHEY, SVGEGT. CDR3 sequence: CASSSPQRTSLNIQYF. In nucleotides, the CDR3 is TGTGCCAGCAGTTCCCCCCAAAGGACTAGTCTGAACATTCAGTACTTC.

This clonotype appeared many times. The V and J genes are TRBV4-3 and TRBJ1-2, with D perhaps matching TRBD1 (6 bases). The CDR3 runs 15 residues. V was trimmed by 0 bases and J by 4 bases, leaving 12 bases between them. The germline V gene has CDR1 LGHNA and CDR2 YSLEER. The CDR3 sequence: CASSQDGRGTYGYTF. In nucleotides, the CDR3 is TGCGCCAGCAGCCAAGATGGCAGGGGAACCTATGGCTACACCTTC.

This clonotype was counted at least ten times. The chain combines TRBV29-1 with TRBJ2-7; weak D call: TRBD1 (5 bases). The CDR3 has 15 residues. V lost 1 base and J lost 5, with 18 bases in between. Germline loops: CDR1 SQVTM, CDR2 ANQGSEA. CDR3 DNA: TGCAGCGTTGAAGGCGAGAGTTCAGGGCCGAACGAGCAGTACTTC. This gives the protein CSVEGESSGPNEQYF.

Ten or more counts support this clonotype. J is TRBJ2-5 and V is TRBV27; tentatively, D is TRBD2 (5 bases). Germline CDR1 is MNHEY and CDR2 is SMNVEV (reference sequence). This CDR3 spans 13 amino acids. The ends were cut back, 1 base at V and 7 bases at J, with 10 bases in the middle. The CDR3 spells CASSLWAEGTQYF. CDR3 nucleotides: TGTGCCAGCAGTTTATGGGCCGAGGGGACCCAGTACTTC.

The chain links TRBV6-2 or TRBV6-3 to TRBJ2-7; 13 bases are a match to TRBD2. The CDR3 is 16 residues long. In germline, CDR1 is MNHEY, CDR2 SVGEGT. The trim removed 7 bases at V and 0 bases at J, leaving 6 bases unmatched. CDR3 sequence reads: CASKRLAGGSSYEQYF. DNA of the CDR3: TGTGCCAGCAAGCGACTAGCGGGAGGTAGCTCCTACGAGCAGTACTTC.

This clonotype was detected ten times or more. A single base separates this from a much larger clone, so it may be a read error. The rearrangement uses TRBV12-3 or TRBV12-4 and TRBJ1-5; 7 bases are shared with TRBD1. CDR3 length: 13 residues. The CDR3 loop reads CASSSRGNLPQHF. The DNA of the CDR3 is TGTGCCAGCAGTAGCAGGGGGAATCTGCCCCAGCATTTT.

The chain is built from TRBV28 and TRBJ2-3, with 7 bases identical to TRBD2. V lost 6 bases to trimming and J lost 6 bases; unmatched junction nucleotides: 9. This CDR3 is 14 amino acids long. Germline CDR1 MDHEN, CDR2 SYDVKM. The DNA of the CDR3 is TGTGCCAGCAGCTTAGGCGGGAGACACGATACGCAGTATTTT. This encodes CASSLGGRHDTQYF.

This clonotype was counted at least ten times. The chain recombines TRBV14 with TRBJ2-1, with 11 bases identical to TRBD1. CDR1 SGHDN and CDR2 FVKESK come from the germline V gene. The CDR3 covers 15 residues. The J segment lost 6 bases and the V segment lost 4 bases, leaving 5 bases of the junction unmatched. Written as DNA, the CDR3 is TGTGCCAGCAGCCCCGGACAGGGGGCCTTCAATGAGCAGTTCTTC. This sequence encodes CASSPGQGAFNEQFF. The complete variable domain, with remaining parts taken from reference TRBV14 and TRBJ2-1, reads EAGVTQFPSHSVIEKGQTVTLRCDPISGHDNLYWYRRVMGKEIKFLLHFVKESKQDESGMPNNRFLAERTGGTYSTLKVQPAELEDSGVYFCASSPGQGAFNEQFFGPGTRLTVL.

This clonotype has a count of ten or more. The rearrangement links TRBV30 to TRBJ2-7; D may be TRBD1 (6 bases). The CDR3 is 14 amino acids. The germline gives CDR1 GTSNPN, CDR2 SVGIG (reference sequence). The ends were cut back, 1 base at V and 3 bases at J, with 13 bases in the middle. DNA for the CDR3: TGTGCCTGGAGTGGACAGGCGGCCGTCTACGAGCAGTACTTC. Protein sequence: CAWSGQAAVYEQYF.